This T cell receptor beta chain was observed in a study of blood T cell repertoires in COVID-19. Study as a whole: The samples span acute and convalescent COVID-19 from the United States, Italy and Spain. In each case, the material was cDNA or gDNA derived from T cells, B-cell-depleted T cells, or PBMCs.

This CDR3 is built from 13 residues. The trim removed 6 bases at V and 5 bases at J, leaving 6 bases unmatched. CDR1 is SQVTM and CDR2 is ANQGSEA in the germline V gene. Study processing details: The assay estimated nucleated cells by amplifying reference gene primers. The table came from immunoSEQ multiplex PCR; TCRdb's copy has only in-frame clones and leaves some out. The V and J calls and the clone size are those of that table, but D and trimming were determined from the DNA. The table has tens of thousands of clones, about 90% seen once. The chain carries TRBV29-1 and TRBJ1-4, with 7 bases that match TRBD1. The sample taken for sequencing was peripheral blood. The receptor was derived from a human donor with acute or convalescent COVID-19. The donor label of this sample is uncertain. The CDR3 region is CSVRDSINEKLFF. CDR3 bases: TGCAGCGTCCGGGACAGCATAAATGAAAAACTGTTTTTT.